The rows below give T cell receptor beta chains drawn from one sample of a study of blood T cells in healthy people across ages. A single record per CDR3 protein comes from TCRdb applying MiXCR to the 5' RACE reads. The sample lists 1.5 million to 1.9 million distinct CDR3 sequences; about 45% were seen once. What was sequenced was blood. The receptors originated from a woman aged 18-29 years in good health. Both conserved end residues are part of each CDR3. Fields, in order: J gene, V gene, CDR3 protein.

J gene: TRBJ2-2; V gene: TRBV5-1; CDR3 protein: CASSPHRGRDTGELFF
J gene: TRBJ1-3; V gene: TRBV9; CDR3 protein: CASSLLGDPGNTIYF
J gene: TRBJ1-2; V gene: TRBV20-1; CDR3 protein: CSAREGTVKVGYTF
J gene: TRBJ1-2; V gene: TRBV20-1; CDR3 protein: CSASAPDSYGYTF
J gene: -; V gene: TRBV7-2; CDR3 protein: CASSLGEGLAGGTRQTQYF
J gene: -; V gene: TRBV10-3; CDR3 protein: CAISESGVEQYF
J gene: TRBJ1-2; V gene: TRBV3-1; CDR3 protein: CASSQELGGGGYTF
J gene: TRBJ2-1; V gene: TRBV2; CDR3 protein: CASQGQINEQFF
J gene: TRBJ1-2; V gene: TRBV6-1; CDR3 protein: CASSERRTDYGYTF
J gene: TRBJ2-3; V gene: TRBV9; CDR3 protein: CASSPDSLAVLRDTQYF
J gene: TRBJ2-7; V gene: TRBV12-3/TRBV12-4; CDR3 protein: CASSQDPPAGEQYF
J gene: TRBJ2-1; V gene: TRBV6-2/TRBV6-3; CDR3 protein: CASVASGSNEQFF
J gene: TRBJ2-1; V gene: TRBV7-3; CDR3 protein: CASSLFGVPGAYNEQFF
J gene: TRBJ2-1; V gene: TRBV12-3/TRBV12-4; CDR3 protein: CASSLYGTSGNEQFF
J gene: TRBJ1-1; V gene: TRBV7-2; CDR3 protein: CASSLGVLSTEAFF
J gene: TRBJ2-7; V gene: TRBV29-1; CDR3 protein: CSVARRQSDPYEQYF
J gene: TRBJ1-2; V gene: TRBV30; CDR3 protein: CAWTSPGTGIRGYTF
J gene: TRBJ2-7; V gene: TRBV6-5; CDR3 protein: CASSYLRNSYNEQYF
J gene: TRBJ2-7; V gene: TRBV20-1; CDR3 protein: CSASGTSWGEQYF
J gene: TRBJ2-3; V gene: TRBV5-1; CDR3 protein: CASSFRDRGGDTQYF
J gene: TRBJ2-3; V gene: TRBV20-1; CDR3 protein: CSAPKPSTDTQYF
J gene: TRBJ2-1; V gene: TRBV12-3/TRBV12-4; CDR3 protein: CAISSGTSGYNEQFF
J gene: TRBJ2-3; V gene: TRBV10-3; CDR3 protein: CAISEIDSTDTQYF
J gene: TRBJ2-1; V gene: TRBV27; CDR3 protein: CASSLSMPGAGYNEQFF
J gene: TRBJ2-5; V gene: TRBV10-2; CDR3 protein: CASSESRETQYF
J gene: TRBJ1-1; V gene: TRBV7-9; CDR3 protein: CASSSAGTGTEAFF